Sequencing of this TCR beta chain was carried out in a study of CD8 T cells in ankylosing spondylitis. For this clonotype: Its antigen is currently unknown.

Overall study findings and caveats: Matched synovial fluid from ankylosing spondylitis patients was reported to be enriched for disease-linked clones. Clones linked to disease, bearing a CD8+ phenotype, were relatively rare in peripheral blood.

Looked up from germline, CDR1 is DFQATT and CDR2 is SNEGSKA (reference sequence). Trimming shortened V by 1 base and J by 5 bases, and 17 bases separated the two germline ends. This CDR3 has 15 amino acids. Researchers built TCR beta libraries using quantitative 5'-RACE with molecular barcodes. TCRdb fed the 5' RACE reads into MiXCR, producing one record per CDR3 protein. Of about 160,000 distinct CDR3 sequences listed, approximately 9% are singletons. The TCR comes from a female donor with ankylosing spondylitis or in good health (not recorded which). V is TRBV20-1 and J is TRBJ2-5, with a tentative D call TRBD1 (6 bases). Sequencing was carried out using blood, either unsorted or a sorted T cell fraction (not recorded which). Here the CDR3 DNA reads TGCAGTGCTAGAGGAGGGGGACATGGGCTCGAGACCCAGTACTTC. It encodes CSARGGGHGLETQYF.